The 17 T cell receptor beta chains reported below all come from one sample, sequenced in a study of T cells in localized non-small cell lung cancer. TCRdb's table, derived via immunoSEQ multiplex PCR, lists solely in-frame clones and lacks some. The sample carries 90,000 to 95,000 clones, approximately 91% recorded once. The sequencing here drew on PBMCs, taken before any cancer treatment. These TCRs come from a woman aged 40-69 years with stage II squamous cell lung carcinoma.

V is TRBV5-1 and J is TRBJ2-3; D is ambiguous. Trimming shortened V by 1 base and J by 3 bases, and 3 bases separated the two germline ends. Germline V CDR1 and CDR2: SGHRS, YFSETQ. The CDR3 runs 12 residues. This chain's CDR3 is CASSLSTDTQYF. The CDR3 bases are TGCGCCAGCAGCTTGAGTACAGATACGCAGTATTTT.

The V gene is TRBV10-3, the J gene TRBJ2-2; no clear D. V was shortened by 6 bases and J by 2 bases, with 10 bases between the two germline ends. The CDR3 has 14 amino acids. From germline, CDR1 is ENHRY and CDR2 SYGVKD. The CDR3 nucleotides are TGTGCCATCAGGAGCGACTCAAACACCGGGGAGCTGTTTTTT. Translated, it gives CAIRSDSNTGELFF.

J is TRBJ2-7 and V is TRBV14, with a tentative D call TRBD2 (6 bases). The CDR3 length is 13 residues. The germline CDR1 and CDR2 sequences are SGHDN and FVKESK. Trimming stripped 0 bases from V and 3 bases from J, with 6 bases between. The CDR3 loop reads CASSQDGSYEQYF. In DNA form, the CDR3 reads TGTGCCAGCAGCCAAGACGGGAGCTACGAGCAGTACTTC.

V gene TRBV9 combines with J gene TRBJ2-7; D is unclear. CDR1 and CDR2 (germline): SGDLS, YYNGEE. V was trimmed by 3 bases and J by 7 bases, leaving 14 bases between them. The CDR3 has 13 residues. CDR3 coding DNA: TGTGCCAGCAGCGCAGGTCCCTCCGGAGAGCAGTACTTC. Translated: CASSAGPSGEQYF.

The rearrangement joins TRBV9 to TRBJ1-1; 7 nucleotides align to TRBD1. Germline assignment: CDR1 SGDLS and CDR2 YYNGEE. The CDR3 covers 14 residues. The V and J ends lost 6 bases and 3 bases, in that order; junction bases with no gene match: 8. DNA of the CDR3: TGTGCCAGCAACCCGACAGGGATTCACACTGAAGCTTTCTTT. It specifies CASNPTGIHTEAFF.

This rearrangement joins TRBV7-2 to TRBJ2-7; D could derive from TRBD1 or TRBD2 (5 bases each). Germline values: CDR1 SGHTA, CDR2 FQGNSA. The CDR3 has 13 amino acids. V was shortened by 5 bases and J by 7 bases, with 15 bases between the two germline ends. CDR3 DNA: TGTGCCAGCAGCACACCGGGACGACGGGAGCAGTACTTC. The encoded protein is CASSTPGRREQYF.

This chain joins TRBV2 and TRBJ1-1; D unclear. The CDR3 has 12 amino acids. Germline loops: CDR1 SNHLY, CDR2 FYNNEI. V lost 1 base and J lost 3, with 3 bases in between. CDR3 DNA sequence: TGTGCCAGCAGTGAAGGGGACACTGAAGCTTTCTTT. Its translation is CASSEGDTEAFF.

The rearrangement links TRBV2 to TRBJ1-3; D is possibly TRBD1 (5 bases). Trimming removed 5 bases at V and 0 bases at J, with 11 bases between. Germline values: CDR1 SNHLY, CDR2 FYNNEI. This CDR3 is 15 amino acids long. The CDR3 here is CASSTRQSSGNTIYF. Written as DNA, the CDR3 is TGTGCCAGCAGTACGAGACAGAGCTCTGGAAACACCATATATTTT.

The CDR3: CASSEGGASGNTIYF. CDR3 bases: TGTGCCAGCAGTGAAGGAGGAGCCTCTGGAAACACCATATATTTT. V and J are TRBV6-1 and TRBJ1-3; no clear D gene. The V and J ends lost 1 base and 0 bases respectively, with 7 bases between them. The CDR3 sequence is 15 residues long. Germline values: CDR1 MNHNS, CDR2 SASEGT.

The gene calls are TRBV19 and TRBJ2-5; no clear D gene. The germline V gene has CDR1 LNHDA and CDR2 SQIVND (reference sequence). V was shortened by 0 bases and J by 5 bases, with 10 bases between the two germline ends. The CDR3 contains 14 residues. The CDR3 sequence: CASSIEGGWETQYF. CDR3 nucleotide sequence: TGTGCCAGTAGTATAGAGGGTGGGTGGGAGACCCAGTACTTC.

The CDR3 DNA sequence: TGTGCCAGCACGAGGGCAGGGGGCGATCAGCCCCAGCATTTT. Protein sequence: CASTRAGGDQPQHF. The chain is built from TRBV27 and TRBJ1-5; 8 positions match TRBD1. Per the germline V gene, CDR1 is MNHEY and CDR2 is SMNVEV (reference sequence). The CDR3 loop spans 14 amino acids. V dropped 7 bases and J dropped 5; count of bases not matched to a gene: 7.

The J gene is TRBJ2-1, the V gene TRBV29-1; 8 positions agree with TRBD2. This CDR3 spans 16 amino acids. J lost 2 bases, V lost 4 bases, and 10 bases had no gene match. Germline V CDR1 and CDR2: SQVTM, ANQGSEA. CDR3 DNA: TGCAGCGTTGTTCGGGGGGGGCTAGCGGCCTACAATGAGCAGTTCTTC. It codes for CSVVRGGLAAYNEQFF.

The chain uses TRBV7-9 and TRBJ2-5; perhaps D is TRBD1 or TRBD2 (5 bases each). Germline values: CDR1 SEHNR, CDR2 FQNEAQ (reference sequence). The ends were cut back, 0 bases at V and 0 bases at J, with 5 bases in the middle. The length of the CDR3 is 14 residues. CDR3 protein: CASSLAGDQETQYF. The CDR3 DNA sequence: TGTGCCAGCAGCTTAGCGGGGGACCAAGAGACCCAGTACTTC.

The chain couples TRBV6-5 to TRBJ1-3, with TRBD1 as a possible D gene (5 bases). CDR1 is MNHEY and CDR2 is SVGAGI in the germline V gene. This CDR3 contains 15 residues. With 5 bases removed from V and 0 bases from J, the gap between germline ends came to 11 bases. The CDR3 DNA sequence: TGTGCCAGCAGTCACAGGTTTAACTCTGGAAACACCATATATTTT. It specifies CASSHRFNSGNTIYF.

This chain joins TRBV6-6 and TRBJ2-7; 8 bases fit TRBD2. CDR3 size: 14 residues. The V gene end was trimmed by 1 base and the J gene end by 7 bases; junction bases not matched to a gene: 6. In germline, CDR1 is MNHNY, CDR2 SVGAGI (reference sequence). CDR3 sequence reads: CASSYLAGMQEQYF. CDR3 sequence (DNA): TGTGCCAGCAGTTACTTAGCGGGGATGCAAGAGCAGTACTTC.

A remark on this clone: This CDR3 is also generated by other DNA sequences in the sample. The rearrangement joins TRBV5-4 to TRBJ2-6; D perhaps matches TRBD1 (6 bases). This CDR3 is 15 amino acids long. Germline CDR1 reads SGHNT; CDR2 reads YYREEE (reference sequence). V was cut by 4 bases and J by 1 base, with 9 bases left in between. The chain's CDR3 is CASSPTGSGANVLTF. Written as DNA, the CDR3 is TGTGCCAGCAGCCCAACAGGGTCTGGGGCCAACGTCCTGACTTTC.

The genes are TRBV6-1 and TRBJ2-1; D is unresolved. This CDR3 region has 12 residues. CDR1 and CDR2 (germline): MNHNS, SASEGT. The V gene lost 8 bases and the J gene lost 6 bases, with 11 bases spanning the gap. The chain's CDR3 is CASVGQGNEQFF. The DNA of the CDR3 is TGTGCCAGCGTAGGCCAAGGCAATGAGCAGTTCTTC.